Below, 6 T cell receptor beta chains from the same sample are listed, as sequenced in a study of cytomegalovirus exposure and HLA in healthy donors. 60 Vbeta and 13 Jbeta primers were used in PCR. Sequenced by immunoSEQ multiplex PCR; TCRdb stores in-frame clones only, minus some. This table has more than 150,000 clones, around four fifths appearing once. The sample comprised PBMCs. These receptors were collected from a man aged 18 to 29 in good health and CMV-seronegative.

This clone occurred a few times. The J gene is TRBJ2-1, the V gene TRBV29-1, with D possibly being TRBD2 (6 bases). The length of the CDR3 is 14 residues. Germline CDR1 is SQVTM and CDR2 is ANQGSEA. The V gene lost 4 bases and the J gene lost 5 bases, with 15 bases spanning the gap. CDR3 sequence reads: CSVGGRGGDNEQFF. CDR3 DNA sequence: TGCAGCGTTGGAGGGCGGGGCGGGGACAATGAGCAGTTCTTC.

This clone was seen only a few times. The chain recombines TRBV5-4 with TRBJ1-1; TRBD1 matches at 9 bases. V shed 2 bases, J shed 4 bases, and the junction held 9 bases outside the gene matches. The CDR3 loop spans 16 amino acids. Germline loops: CDR1 SGHNT, CDR2 YYREEE (reference sequence). The CDR3 here is CASSFGTGYGITEAFF. In DNA form, the CDR3 reads TGTGCCAGCAGCTTCGGGACAGGGTATGGGATCACTGAAGCTTTCTTT.

This chain links TRBV9 with TRBJ1-4, with 9 bases aligning to TRBD1. From germline, CDR1 is SGDLS and CDR2 YYNGEE. V was pared by 0 bases and J by 7 bases, with 4 bases of the junction left unmatched. The CDR3 is made up of 15 amino acids. The CDR3 spells CASSVGGTGSEKLFF. DNA for the CDR3: TGTGCCAGCAGCGTAGGAGGGACAGGGAGTGAAAAACTGTTTTTT.

The genes are TRBV6-5 and TRBJ1-1, with D possibly matching TRBD1 (6 bases). The CDR3 sequence is 15 residues long. Germline CDR1 reads MNHEY; CDR2 reads SVGAGI. The germline V and J ends were trimmed by 4 bases and 0 bases, with 12 bases remaining between them. CDR3 residues: CASSSPGAVNTEAFF. CDR3 DNA sequence: TGTGCCAGCAGTTCTCCAGGGGCGGTGAACACTGAAGCTTTCTTT.

In regard to this clone: The junction departs from germline at one end; a sequencing error may be responsible. This sequence joins TRBV7-9 and TRBJ2-7; 12 nucleotides agree with TRBD2. The CDR3 runs 18 residues. Per germline, CDR1 SEHNR and CDR2 FQNEAQ (reference sequence). CDR3: CSSSTPLWTSGVGYEQYF. The CDR3 DNA sequence: TGTTCCAGCAGCACACCCCTTTGGACTAGCGGGGTGGGGTACGAGCAGTACTTC.

V and J are TRBV28 and TRBJ1-2, with 8 nucleotides matching TRBD1. From germline, CDR1 is MDHEN and CDR2 SYDVKM. V lost 6 bases, J lost 8 bases, and 8 bases stayed unmatched. The CDR3 is 13 residues long. CDR3 region: CASRTDRARGYTF. The CDR3 nucleotides are TGTGCCAGCAGAACGGACAGGGCAAGAGGCTACACCTTC.